Below are 10 T cell receptor beta chains sequenced from a single sample in a study of blood T cell repertoires in COVID-19. The data were produced by immunoSEQ multiplex PCR, yet TCRdb's version contains in-frame clones alone and is incomplete. The sample carries under 40,000 clones, approximately 96% recorded once. Material for sequencing was peripheral blood. The receptors derive from a human donor with active COVID-19. The donor label of this sample is uncertain.

This rearrangement joins TRBV18 to TRBJ1-5, with D maybe TRBD1 (5 bases). Between the trimmed V and J ends, which lost 0 bases and 2 bases, there was a span of 11 bases. CDR3 length: 16 amino acids. CDR1 and CDR2 (germline): KGHSH, LQKENI. DNA of the CDR3: TGTGCCAGCTCACCACCTACAGCCAGGGGCAATCAGCCCCAGCATTTT. It encodes CASSPPTARGNQPQHF.

The chain is built from TRBV6-5 and TRBJ2-7; 7 bases line up with TRBD2. V trimming: 2 bases; J trimming: 3 bases; junction bases outside the gene matches: 7. In germline, CDR1 is MNHEY, CDR2 SVGAGI. The CDR3 sequence is 15 residues long. This CDR3 is CASSYGGTTYYEQYF. The CDR3 nucleotides read TGTGCCAGCAGTTACGGGGGGACTACCTACTACGAGCAGTACTTC.

This sequence joins TRBV24-1 and TRBJ2-2; a possible D gene is TRBD1 (6 bases). Per the germline V gene, CDR1 is KGHDR and CDR2 is SFDVKD. V was cut by 2 bases and J by 5 bases, with 14 bases left in between. The CDR3 extends over 16 amino acids. CDR3 DNA sequence: TGTGCCACCAGTGATTCCGGCAGGGGCTATACCGGGGAGCTGTTTTTT. Protein sequence: CATSDSGRGYTGELFF.

This clone was observed once. The chain is built from TRBV3-1 (or the pseudogene TRBV3-2) and TRBJ1-1, with D maybe TRBD1 (5 bases). The CDR3 consists of 13 residues. The V gene lost 2 bases and the J gene lost 7 bases, with 11 bases spanning the gap. The germline gives CDR1 LGHDT, CDR2 YNNKEL (reference sequence). This CDR3 reads CASSQNQGGEAFF. DNA for the CDR3: TGTGCCAGCAGCCAAAATCAGGGTGGTGAAGCTTTCTTT.

This clone appeared a single time. The CDR3 loop is CASSPTTGTIQYF. CDR3 coding DNA: TGCGCCAGCAGCCCCACGACAGGGACTATTCAGTACTTC. The chain uses TRBV4-3 and TRBJ2-4, with D perhaps matching TRBD1 (7 bases). Germline V CDR1 and CDR2: LGHNA, YSLEER. Trimming left V 4 bases short and J 10 bases short, with 14 bases between. This CDR3 contains 13 residues.

The table lists this clone with a count of one. The chain employs TRBV9 and TRBJ2-2; TRBD1 agrees at 9 bases. The CDR3 is 19 amino acids. Germline assignment: CDR1 SGDLS and CDR2 YYNGEE. The junction had 9 bases not matched to a gene; V was cut back by 0 bases and J by 0 bases. CDR3 amino acids: CASSVAGQGLSPNTGELFF. CDR3 DNA sequence: TGTGCCAGCAGCGTAGCGGGACAGGGTCTTTCTCCGAACACCGGGGAGCTGTTTTTT.

This chain joins TRBV20-1 and TRBJ2-1, with 7 bases fitting TRBD1. CDR1 and CDR2 (germline): DFQATT, SNEGSKA (reference sequence). CDR3 length: 14 residues. The junction had 8 bases not matched to a gene; V was cut back by 3 bases and J by 6 bases. CDR3 region: CSASIQGESNEQFF. The CDR3 DNA reads as TGCAGTGCTAGTATCCAGGGGGAAAGCAATGAGCAGTTCTTC.

The CDR3 DNA follows: TGTGCCAGCAGCCAATTGAGACAGGGGCGAGAGACCCAGTACTTC. Translated: CASSQLRQGRETQYF. V and J are TRBV14 and TRBJ2-5; 8 positions agree with TRBD1. V was pared by 2 bases and J by 4 bases, with 6 bases of the junction left unmatched. Looked up from germline, CDR1 is SGHDN and CDR2 is FVKESK. There are 15 residues in the CDR3.

The J gene is TRBJ1-4, the V gene TRBV9, with D maybe TRBD1 (5 bases). The V gene's germline CDR1 is SGDLS and CDR2 YYNGEE. This CDR3 is 16 amino acids long. Trimming removed 0 bases from V and 5 bases from J, with 14 bases in between. CDR3 protein: CASSVAPQGSNEKLFF. The CDR3 DNA reads as TGTGCCAGCAGCGTAGCCCCCCAGGGATCCAATGAAAAACTGTTTTTT.

Concerning this clone: At one end the junction does not follow the germline gene, possibly because of a read error. Other DNA variants within this sample encode the same CDR3. The V gene is TRBV3-1 (or the pseudogene TRBV3-2), the J gene TRBJ1-4; the match to TRBD1 covers 8 bases. Germline-derived CDR1 and CDR2 are LGHDT and YNNKEL (reference sequence). The CDR3 length is 15 residues. The CDR3 DNA sequence: TGTGCCAGTAGCCTCTCCGGGACAGGACGTGAAAAACTGTTTTTT. It is translated as CASSLSGTGREKLFF.